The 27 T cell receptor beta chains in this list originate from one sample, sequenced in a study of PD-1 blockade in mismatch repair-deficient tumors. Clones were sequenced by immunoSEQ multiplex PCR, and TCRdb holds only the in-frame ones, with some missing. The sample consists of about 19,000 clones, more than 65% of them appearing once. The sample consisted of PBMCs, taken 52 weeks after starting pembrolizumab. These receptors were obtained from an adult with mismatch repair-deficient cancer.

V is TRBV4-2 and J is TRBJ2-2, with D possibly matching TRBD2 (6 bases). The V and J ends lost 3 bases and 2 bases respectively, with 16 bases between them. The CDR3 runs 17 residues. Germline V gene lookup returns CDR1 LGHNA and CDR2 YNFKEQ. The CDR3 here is CASSQGFIAVNTGELFF. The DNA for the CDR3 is TGTGCCAGCAGCCAGGGTTTTATAGCGGTAAACACCGGGGAGCTGTTTTTT.

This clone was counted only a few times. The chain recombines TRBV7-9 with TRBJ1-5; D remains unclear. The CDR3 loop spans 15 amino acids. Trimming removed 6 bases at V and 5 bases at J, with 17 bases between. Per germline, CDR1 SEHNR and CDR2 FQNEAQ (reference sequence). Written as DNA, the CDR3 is TGTGCCAGCAGTCTTGGCGGGCTCAGTTATCAGCCCCAGCATTTT. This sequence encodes CASSLGGLSYQPQHF.

The CDR3 protein is CASSRGGANTGELFF. In nucleotides, the CDR3 is TGTGCCAGCAGCCGGGGGGGGGCGAACACCGGGGAGCTGTTTTTT. V gene TRBV9 combines with J gene TRBJ2-2; 8 nucleotides match TRBD2. V was pared by 4 bases and J by 0 bases, with 2 bases of the junction left unmatched. The CDR3 contains 15 residues. The germline V gene has CDR1 SGDLS and CDR2 YYNGEE.

This chain's CDR3 is CASSLLTGDQETQYF. CDR3 bases: TGTGCCAGCAGTCTTCTGACAGGGGACCAAGAGACCCAGTACTTC. V usage is TRBV28 and J usage is TRBJ2-5; 8 positions match TRBD1. Trimming at V came to 5 bases and at J to 0 bases, leaving 5 bases not matched to a gene. CDR3 length equals 15 residues. Germline V gene lookup returns CDR1 MDHEN and CDR2 SYDVKM.

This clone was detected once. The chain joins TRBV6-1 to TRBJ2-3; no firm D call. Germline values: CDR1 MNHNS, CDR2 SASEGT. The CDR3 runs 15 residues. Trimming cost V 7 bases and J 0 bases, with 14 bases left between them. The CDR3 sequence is CASINTARSTDTQYF. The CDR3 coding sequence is TGTGCCAGCATTAATACAGCACGAAGCACAGATACGCAGTATTTT.

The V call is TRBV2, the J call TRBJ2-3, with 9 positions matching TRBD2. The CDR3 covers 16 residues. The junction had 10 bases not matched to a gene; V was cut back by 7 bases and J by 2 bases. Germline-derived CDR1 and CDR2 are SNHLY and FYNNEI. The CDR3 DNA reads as TGTGCCAGCATTCATGGACTAGCGAGTCACACAGATACGCAGTATTTT. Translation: CASIHGLASHTDTQYF.

CDR3 residues: CASSRPSGRVYNEQFF. CDR3 in DNA: TGTGCCAGCAGCCGCCCAAGCGGGAGGGTTTACAATGAGCAGTTCTTC. The gene calls are TRBV7-6 and TRBJ2-1; 10 bases are shared with TRBD2. Germline-derived CDR1 and CDR2 are SGHVS and FNYEAQ. CDR3 length: 16 amino acids. V was pared by 5 bases and J by 4 bases, with 8 bases of the junction left unmatched.

This CDR3 is CASSVSSGDTQYF. CDR3 in DNA: TGTGCCAGCAGTGTGTCTAGCGGGGATACGCAGTATTTT. V gene TRBV2 combines with J gene TRBJ2-3; TRBD2 aligns across 8 bases. Germline CDR1 and CDR2: SNHLY and FYNNEI. With 4 bases clipped from V and 6 bases from J, the junction kept 3 bases outside the gene matches. The CDR3 extends over 13 amino acids.

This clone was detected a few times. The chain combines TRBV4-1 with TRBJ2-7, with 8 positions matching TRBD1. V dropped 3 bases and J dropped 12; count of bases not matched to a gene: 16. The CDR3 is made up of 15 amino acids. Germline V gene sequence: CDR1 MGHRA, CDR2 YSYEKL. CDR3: CASSHPAGGELVSYF. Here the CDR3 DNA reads TGCGCCAGCAGCCACCCGGCAGGGGGCGAGTTGGTGTCGTACTTC.

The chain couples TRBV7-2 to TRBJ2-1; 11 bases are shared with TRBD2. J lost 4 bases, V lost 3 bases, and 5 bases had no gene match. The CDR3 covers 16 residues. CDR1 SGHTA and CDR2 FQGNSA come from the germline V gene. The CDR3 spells CASSFYSGGGYNEQFF. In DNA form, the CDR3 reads TGTGCCAGCAGCTTCTATAGCGGGGGGGGTTACAATGAGCAGTTCTTC.

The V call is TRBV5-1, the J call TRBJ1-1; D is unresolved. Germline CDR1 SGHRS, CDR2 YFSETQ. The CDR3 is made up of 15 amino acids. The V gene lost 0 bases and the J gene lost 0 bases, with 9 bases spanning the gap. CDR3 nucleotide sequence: TGCGCCAGCAGCTTGGAGCGTAGCATGAACACTGAAGCTTTCTTT. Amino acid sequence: CASSLERSMNTEAFF. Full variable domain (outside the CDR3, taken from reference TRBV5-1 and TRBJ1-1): KAGVTQTPRYLIKTRGQQVTLSCSPISGHRSVSWYQQTPGQGLQFLFEYFSETQRNKGNFPGRFSGRQFSNSRSEMNVSTLELGDSALYLCASSLERSMNTEAFFGQGTRLTVV.

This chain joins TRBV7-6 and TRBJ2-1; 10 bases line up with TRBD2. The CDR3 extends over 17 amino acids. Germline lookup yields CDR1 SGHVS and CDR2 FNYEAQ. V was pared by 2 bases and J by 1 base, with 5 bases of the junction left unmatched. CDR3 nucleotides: TGTGCCAGCAGCTTATGGGAAGCGGGAGGGTCCTACAATGAGCAGTTCTTC. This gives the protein CASSLWEAGGSYNEQFF.

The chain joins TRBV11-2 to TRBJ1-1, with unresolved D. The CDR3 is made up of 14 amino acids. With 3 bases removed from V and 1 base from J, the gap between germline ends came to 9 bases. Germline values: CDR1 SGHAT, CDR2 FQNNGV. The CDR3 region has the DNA TGTGCCAGCAGCTTTAGGCAGGCGAACACTGAAGCTTTCTTT. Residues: CASSFRQANTEAFF.

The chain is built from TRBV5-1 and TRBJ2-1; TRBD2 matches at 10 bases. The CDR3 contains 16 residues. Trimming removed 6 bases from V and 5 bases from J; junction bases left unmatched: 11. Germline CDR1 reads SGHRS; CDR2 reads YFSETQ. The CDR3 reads CASTSSSGRENNEQFF. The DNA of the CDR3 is TGCGCCAGCACCTCTTCAAGCGGGAGGGAAAACAATGAGCAGTTCTTC.

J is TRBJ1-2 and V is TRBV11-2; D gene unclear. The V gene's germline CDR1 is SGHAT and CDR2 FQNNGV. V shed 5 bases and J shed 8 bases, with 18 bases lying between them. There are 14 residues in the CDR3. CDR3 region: CASSPAWAVAGYTF. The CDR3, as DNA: TGTGCCAGCAGCCCCGCCTGGGCAGTAGCGGGCTACACCTTC.

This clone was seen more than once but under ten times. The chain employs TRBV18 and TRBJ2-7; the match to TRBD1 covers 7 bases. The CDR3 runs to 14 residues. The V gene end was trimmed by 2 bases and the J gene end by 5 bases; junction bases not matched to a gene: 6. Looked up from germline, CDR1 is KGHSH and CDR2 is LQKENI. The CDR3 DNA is TGTGCCAGCTCACCATTAAGGGGGCAAGACGAGCAGTACTTC. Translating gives CASSPLRGQDEQYF.

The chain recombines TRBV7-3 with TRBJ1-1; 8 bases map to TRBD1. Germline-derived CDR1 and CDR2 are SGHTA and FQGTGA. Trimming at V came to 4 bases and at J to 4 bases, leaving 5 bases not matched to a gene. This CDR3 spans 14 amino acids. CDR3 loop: CASSSTGAGTEAFF. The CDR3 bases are TGTGCCAGCAGCTCGACAGGGGCGGGCACTGAAGCTTTCTTT.

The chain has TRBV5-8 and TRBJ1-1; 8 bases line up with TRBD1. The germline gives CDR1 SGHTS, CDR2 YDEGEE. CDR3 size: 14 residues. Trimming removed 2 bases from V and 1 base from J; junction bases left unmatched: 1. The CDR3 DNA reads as TGTGCCAGCAGCTTCGGGACAGGGAACACTGAAGCTTTCTTT. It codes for CASSFGTGNTEAFF. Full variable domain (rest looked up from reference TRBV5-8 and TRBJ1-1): EAGVTQSPTHLIKTRGQQATLRCSPISGHTSVYWYQQALGLGLQFLLWYDEGEERNRGNFPPRFSGRQFPNYSSELNVNALELEDSALYLCASSFGTGNTEAFFGQGTRLTVV.

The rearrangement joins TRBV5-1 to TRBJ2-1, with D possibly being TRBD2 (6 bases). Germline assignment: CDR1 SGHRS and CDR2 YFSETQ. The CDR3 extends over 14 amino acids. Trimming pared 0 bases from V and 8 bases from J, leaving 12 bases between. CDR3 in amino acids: CASSLAGVSHEQFF. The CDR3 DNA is TGCGCCAGCAGCTTGGCGGGGGTTTCACATGAGCAGTTCTTC.

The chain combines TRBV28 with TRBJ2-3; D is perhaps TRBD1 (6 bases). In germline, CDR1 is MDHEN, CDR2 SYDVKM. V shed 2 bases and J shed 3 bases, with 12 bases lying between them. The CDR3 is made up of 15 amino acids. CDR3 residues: CASSLRGGSTDTQYF. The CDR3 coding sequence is TGTGCCAGCAGTTTACGAGGGGGTTCGACAGATACGCAGTATTTT.

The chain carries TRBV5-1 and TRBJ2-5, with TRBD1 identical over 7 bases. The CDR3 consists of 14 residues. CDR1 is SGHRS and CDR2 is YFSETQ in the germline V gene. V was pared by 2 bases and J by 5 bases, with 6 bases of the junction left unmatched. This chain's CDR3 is CASSLSGGRETQYF. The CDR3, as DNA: TGCGCCAGCAGCTTATCAGGGGGACGGGAGACCCAGTACTTC. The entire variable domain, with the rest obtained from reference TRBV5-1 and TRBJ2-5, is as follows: KAGVTQTPRYLIKTRGQQVTLSCSPISGHRSVSWYQQTPGQGLQFLFEYFSETQRNKGNFPGRFSGRQFSNSRSEMNVSTLELGDSALYLCASSLSGGRETQYFGPGTRLLVL.

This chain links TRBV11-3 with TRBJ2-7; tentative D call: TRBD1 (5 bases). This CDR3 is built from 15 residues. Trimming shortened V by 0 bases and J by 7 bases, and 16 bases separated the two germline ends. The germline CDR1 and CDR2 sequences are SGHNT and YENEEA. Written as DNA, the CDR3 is TGTGCCAGCAGCTTAGAGGGCAGGGCCCCGGGTGAGCAGTACTTC. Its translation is CASSLEGRAPGEQYF.

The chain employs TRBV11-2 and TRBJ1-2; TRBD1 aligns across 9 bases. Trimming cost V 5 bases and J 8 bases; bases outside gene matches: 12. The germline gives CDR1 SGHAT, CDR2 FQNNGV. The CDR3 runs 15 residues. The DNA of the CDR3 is TGTGCCAGCAGCATCCCCGGGACAGGGATGGGAGGCTACACCTTC. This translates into CASSIPGTGMGGYTF.

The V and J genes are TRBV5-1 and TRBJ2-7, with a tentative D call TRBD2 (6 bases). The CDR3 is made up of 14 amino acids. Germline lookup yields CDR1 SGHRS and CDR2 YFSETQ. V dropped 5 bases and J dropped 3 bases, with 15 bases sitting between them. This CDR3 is CASRFLAANYEQYF. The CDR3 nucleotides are TGCGCCAGCAGATTTTTAGCGGCAAACTACGAGCAGTACTTC.

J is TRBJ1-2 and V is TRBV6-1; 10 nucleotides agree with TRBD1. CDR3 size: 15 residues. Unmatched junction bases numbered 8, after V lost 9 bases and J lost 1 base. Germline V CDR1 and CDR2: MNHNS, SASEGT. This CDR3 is CASRDRGKINYGYTF. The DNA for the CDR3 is TGTGCCAGTAGGGACAGGGGCAAAATTAACTATGGCTACACCTTC.

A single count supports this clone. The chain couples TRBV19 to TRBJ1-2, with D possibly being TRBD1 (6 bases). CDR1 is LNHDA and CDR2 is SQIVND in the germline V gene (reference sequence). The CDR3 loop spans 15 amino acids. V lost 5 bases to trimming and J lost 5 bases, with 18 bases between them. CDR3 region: CASSLSGTSPYGYTF. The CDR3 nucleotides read TGTGCCAGTAGTCTAAGCGGGACATCCCCTTATGGCTACACCTTC.

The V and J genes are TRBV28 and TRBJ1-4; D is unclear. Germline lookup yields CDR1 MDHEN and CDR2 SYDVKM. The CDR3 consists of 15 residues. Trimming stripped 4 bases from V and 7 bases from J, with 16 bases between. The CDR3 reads CASSSPSREGEKLFF. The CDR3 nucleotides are TGTGCCAGCAGTTCCCCCTCCCGGGAGGGTGAAAAACTGTTTTTT.